This T cell receptor (beta chain) was recorded in a study of yellow fever vaccine responses in identical twins. General observations from the study: Twins showed a vaccine T cell response that reportedly seemed partly convergent, partly personalized.

Points on this clonotype: Its antigen is unknown.

TCRdb reanalysed the RT-PCR reads using MiXCR and keeps one entry per CDR3 protein. The repertoire holds roughly 3,600 distinct CDR3 sequences, with roughly 80% as singletons. This CDR3 contains 14 residues. V was clipped by 6 bases and J by 5 bases; unmatched bases: 9. The germline gives CDR1 SQVTM, CDR2 ANQGSEA. This clonotype originated in a woman between 18 and 29 years old who received the yellow fever vaccine. V usage is TRBV29-1 and J usage is TRBJ2-1; TRBD1 matches 8 bases. The specimen was T cells from blood (PBMCs), unsorted or a sorted subset (not recorded which), collected before or after yellow fever vaccination (not recorded which). As DNA, the CDR3 is TGCAGCGTCGACGGTGGGACAGGAAACAATGAGCAGTTCTTC. This translates into CSVDGGTGNNEQFF.